Given below is one T cell receptor beta chain in context. With V trimmed by 4 bases and J by 1 base, 12 bases remained unmatched. The CDR3 sequence is 18 residues long. CDR1 MGHRA and CDR2 YSYEKL come from the germline V gene. This specimen comes from a study of blood T cell repertoires in COVID-19. Here immunoSEQ multiplex PCR was the method, and the copy in TCRdb shows in-frame clones only, minus some. This sample has a few hundred thousand clones; around three quarters occur once, and the top ten carry roughly 7%. The J gene is TRBJ2-3, the V gene TRBV4-1; 9 nucleotides line up with TRBD2. This receptor was identified in a woman in her 70s with acute or convalescent COVID-19. Source material: peripheral blood. This CDR3 is CASSLAGGGAAGTDTQYF. The CDR3, as DNA: TGCGCCAGCAGCCTGGCTGGCGGGGGGGCCGCCGGCACAGATACGCAGTATTTT.